This T cell receptor beta chain was identified during a study of blood T cell repertoires in COVID-19. Study as a whole: Samples representing acute and convalescent COVID-19 were sourced from the United States, Italy and Spain. T cells, B-cell-depleted T cells, or PBMCs supplied cDNA or gDNA.

Germline loops: CDR1 MNHEY, CDR2 SVGEGT. Trimming removed 6 bases from V and 7 bases from J; junction bases left unmatched: 7. The CDR3 contains 15 residues. This clone turned up a few times. Original analysis: Counts of nucleated cells, estimated from reference gene primer amplification, were obtained. Assay: immunoSEQ multiplex PCR; the TCRdb copy retains only in-frame clones and omits some. D and trimming come from the DNA, and the V and J calls and clone size come from that table. The sample contains tens of thousands of clones, around nine tenths of which appear only once. The V call is TRBV6-2 or TRBV6-3, the J call TRBJ1-6; 9 nucleotides line up with TRBD1. Sample: peripheral blood. The clonotype comes from a man older than 75 with active or convalescent COVID-19. This CDR3 reads CASSQRTGDNSPLHF. The CDR3 DNA reads as TGTGCCAGCAGCCAAAGGACAGGGGACAATTCACCCCTCCACTTT.